The sequence of this TCR beta chain was determined in a study of blood T cell repertoires in COVID-19. Whole-study context: Nucleic acid was either cDNA or gDNA, and it came from T cells, B-cell-depleted T cells, or PBMCs.

With V trimmed by 4 bases and J by 10 bases, 5 bases remained unmatched. The CDR3 runs to 13 residues. The germline CDR1 and CDR2 sequences are SGHVS and FQNEAQ. Clones were read by immunoSEQ multiplex PCR, and TCRdb kept only the in-frame ones, dropping some. The profile shows about 240,000 clones, around 88% of them singletons. Individuals drawn from around 25 US areas were about 18 to 95 years old. The receptor was isolated from a woman between 25 and 40 years old who had recovered from COVID-19. The chain links TRBV7-8 to TRBJ2-1, with 9 nucleotides matching TRBD2. The sample comprised PBMCs or T cells enriched from blood (not recorded which). The CDR3 DNA follows: TGTGCCAGCAGCTCCAGGGCGGGGGGGGAGCAGTTCTTC. Translation: CASSSRAGGEQFF.